The T cell receptor beta chain described here comes from a study of blood T cell repertoires in COVID-19. The table came from immunoSEQ multiplex PCR; TCRdb's copy has only in-frame clones and leaves some out. The sample lists 150,000 to 200,000 clones, over 80% occurring once. V lost 6 bases to trimming and J lost 8 bases, with 11 bases between them. This CDR3 is built from 13 residues. Germline V gene data show CDR1 as LNHDA and CDR2 as SQIVND (reference sequence). Sequencing used peripheral blood. V and J are TRBV19 and TRBJ1-6; TRBD1 is a possible D gene (6 bases). The TCR sequence derives from a woman aged 70-85 years with COVID-19, enrolled during active disease. Written as DNA, the CDR3 is TGTGCCAGTAGAGGACAGAGTCATTCACCCCTCCACTTT. It codes for CASRGQSHSPLHF.